A selection of T cell receptor beta chains follows, all from one sample in a study of Ad26.COV2.S vaccination and SARS-CoV-2 variants. Only in-frame clones appear in the TCRdb table, and some are missing; sequencing was by immunoSEQ multiplex PCR. Of approximately 480,000 clones in the sample, around 88% were seen once. Source: peripheral blood, taken in a trial of Ad26.COV2.S vaccine versus placebo. The origin of the receptors is a person aged 18-60 years who received the Ad26.COV2.S COVID-19 vaccine or a placebo. Both conserved end residues are trimmed from each CDR3.

TRBV4-2	TRBJ2-5	15	ASSQGGLVAVRETQY
TRBV5-1	TRBJ2-2	16	ASSLPGQGPLNTGELF
TRBV9	TRBJ2-1	13	ASSAGTRGYNEQF
TRBV5-6	TRBJ1-1	12	ASSRQVMDTEAF
TRBV29-1	TRBJ2-1	13	SVFEAGAAYNEQF
TRBV19	TRBJ1-2	11	ASSIDGTYGYT
TRBV19	TRBJ1-1	17	ASSIVAGQGVGVNTEAF
TRBV29-1	TRBJ1-1	11	SAGDRKNTEAF
TRBV5-1	TRBJ2-1	12	ASSLEQTHNEQF
TRBV5-4	TRBJ2-2	13	ASSLVGGKGGELF
TRBV9	TRBJ1-2	12	ASSAGASNYGYT
TRBV21-1	TRBJ2-2	13	ASSKEVRLTGELF
TRBV19	TRBJ1-4	18	ASSVRGTGKNSLANEKLF
TRBV16	TRBJ2-7	13	ASSPTRGGRDEQY
TRBV19	TRBJ1-2	11	ASSIRDSYGYT
TRBV2	TRBJ1-6	13	ASSEARQSNSPLH
TRBV7-9	TRBJ1-4	13	ASSRGQGAGEKLF
TRBV28	TRBJ2-5	12	ASSFTGGSETQY
TRBV9	TRBJ1-1	13	ASSAQWAPNTEAF
TRBV29-1	TRBJ1-1	11	SVSGRSNTEAF
TRBV6-2/TRBV6-3	TRBJ2-5	10	ASSTGGGTQY
TRBV19	TRBJ1-3	13	ASRQGIFSGNTIY
TRBV5-5	TRBJ2-7	13	ASSRTSGISYEQY
TRBV7-3	TRBJ1-6	13	ASSLARNRDSPLH
TRBV6-5	TRBJ2-6	10	ASSYSKGQLT
TRBV19	TRBJ1-2	10	ASSLGPYGYT
TRBV29-1	TRBJ2-1	9	RNGWSHEQF
TRBV19	TRBJ1-2	11	ASSTGDGYGYT
TRBV2	TRBJ1-5	13	ASTDRRVRNQPQH
TRBV20-1	TRBJ2-7	8	SAATYEQY
TRBV7-8	TRBJ2-1	15	ASSLEAGQVYNNEQF
TRBV5-6	TRBJ2-1	14	ASSPVGSEVRNEQF
TRBV7-2	TRBJ2-3	15	ASSLSLLAGGSNTQY
TRBV12-3/TRBV12-4	TRBJ2-7	11	ASSLGDSYEQY
TRBV15	TRBJ1-2	13	ATSIAQGRRDGYT
TRBV6-2/TRBV6-3	TRBJ1-2	13	ASSYSSPVYYGYT
TRBV4-2	TRBJ2-1	13	ASSPSGTSYNEQF
TRBV27	TRBJ2-3	12	ASSFGIPPDTQY
TRBV3-1/TRBV3-2	TRBJ1-2	13	ASSQELGPIYGYT
TRBV20-1	TRBJ2-1	12	SASRQGIYNEQF
TRBV30	TRBJ2-1	19	AWSSVKIAGGHLSSYNEQF
TRBV30	TRBJ1-2	14	AWSVLRGARGYGYT
TRBV30	TRBJ2-2	13	AWSVLTGGPGELF
TRBV5-1	TRBJ2-1	11	ASNIGLRDEQF
TRBV9	TRBJ2-1	15	ASSVSPRGEGLDEQF
TRBV5-1	TRBJ2-7	9	ASSLGQGVH
TRBV9	TRBJ1-2	9	ASSVGYGYT
TRBV19	TRBJ2-5	10	ASSEGRETQY